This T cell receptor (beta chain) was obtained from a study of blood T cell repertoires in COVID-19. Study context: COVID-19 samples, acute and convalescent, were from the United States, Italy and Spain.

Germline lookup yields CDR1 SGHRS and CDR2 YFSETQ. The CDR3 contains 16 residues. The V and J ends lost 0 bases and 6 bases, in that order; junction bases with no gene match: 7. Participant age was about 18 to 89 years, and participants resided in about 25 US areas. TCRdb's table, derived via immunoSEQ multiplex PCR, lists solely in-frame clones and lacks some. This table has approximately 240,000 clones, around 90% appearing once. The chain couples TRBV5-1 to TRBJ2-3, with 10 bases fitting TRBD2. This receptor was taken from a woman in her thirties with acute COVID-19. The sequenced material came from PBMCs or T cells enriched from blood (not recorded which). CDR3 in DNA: TGCGCCAGCAGCTTGGATCCTCTAGCGGGAGTTGATACGCAGTATTTT. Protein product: CASSLDPLAGVDTQYF.